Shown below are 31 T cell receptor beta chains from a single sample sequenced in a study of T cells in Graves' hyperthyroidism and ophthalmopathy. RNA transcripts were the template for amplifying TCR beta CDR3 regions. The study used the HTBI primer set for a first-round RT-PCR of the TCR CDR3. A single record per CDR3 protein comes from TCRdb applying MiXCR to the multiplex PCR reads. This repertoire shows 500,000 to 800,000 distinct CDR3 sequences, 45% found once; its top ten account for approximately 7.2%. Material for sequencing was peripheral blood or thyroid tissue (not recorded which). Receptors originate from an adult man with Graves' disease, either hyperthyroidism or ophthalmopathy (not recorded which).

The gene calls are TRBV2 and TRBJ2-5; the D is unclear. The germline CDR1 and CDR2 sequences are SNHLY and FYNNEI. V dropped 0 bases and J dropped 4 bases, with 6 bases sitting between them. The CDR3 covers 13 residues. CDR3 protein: CASSEAGVETQYF. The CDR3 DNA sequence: TGTGCCAGCAGTGAAGCCGGTGTAGAGACCCAGTACTTC.

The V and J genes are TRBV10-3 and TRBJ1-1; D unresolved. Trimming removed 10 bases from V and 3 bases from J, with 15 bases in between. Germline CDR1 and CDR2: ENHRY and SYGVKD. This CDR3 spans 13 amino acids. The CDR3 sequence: CATRGEEYTEAFF. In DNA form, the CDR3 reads TGTGCCACCAGAGGCGAGGAATACACTGAAGCTTTCTTT.

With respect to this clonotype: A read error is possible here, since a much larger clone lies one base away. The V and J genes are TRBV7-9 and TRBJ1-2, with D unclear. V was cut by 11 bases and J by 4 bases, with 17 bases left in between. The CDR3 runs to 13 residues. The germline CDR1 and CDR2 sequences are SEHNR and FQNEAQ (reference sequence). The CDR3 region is CAWSVLEPYGYTF. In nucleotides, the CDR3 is TGTGCCTGGAGTGTACTGGAACCCTATGGCTACACCTTC. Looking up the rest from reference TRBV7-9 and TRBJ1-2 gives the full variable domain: DTGVSQNPRHKITKRGQNVTFRCDPISEHNRLYWYRQTLGQGPEFLTYFQNEAQLEKSRLLSDRFSAERPKGSFSTLEIQRTEQGDSAMYLCAWSVLEPYGYTFGSGTRLTVV.

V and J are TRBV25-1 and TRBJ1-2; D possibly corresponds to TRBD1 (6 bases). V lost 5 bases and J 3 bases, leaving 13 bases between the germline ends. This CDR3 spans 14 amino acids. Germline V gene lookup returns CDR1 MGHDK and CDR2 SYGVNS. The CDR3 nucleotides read TGTGCCAGCAGTTCCCTGGGGGGGCACTATGGCTACACCTTC. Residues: CASSSLGGHYGYTF.

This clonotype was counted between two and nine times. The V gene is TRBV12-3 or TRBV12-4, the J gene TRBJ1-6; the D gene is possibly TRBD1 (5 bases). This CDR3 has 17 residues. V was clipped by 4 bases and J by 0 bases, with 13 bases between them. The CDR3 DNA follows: TGTGCCAGCAGTTACGACAGTATGAGCTCCTATAATTCACCCCTCCACTTT. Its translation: CASSYDSMSSYNSPLHF.

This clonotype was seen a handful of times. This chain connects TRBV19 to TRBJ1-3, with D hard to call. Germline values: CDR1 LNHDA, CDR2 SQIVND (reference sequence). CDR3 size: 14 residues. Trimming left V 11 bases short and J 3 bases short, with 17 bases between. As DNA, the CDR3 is TGTGCCTGGAGAACCCGGGAAGGTGGAAACACCATATATTTT. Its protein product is CAWRTREGGNTIYF. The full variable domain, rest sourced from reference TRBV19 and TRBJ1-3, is DGGITQSPKYLFRKEGQNVTLSCEQNLNHDAMYWYRQDPGQGLRLIYYSQIVNDFQKGDIAEGYSVSREKKESFPLTVTSAQKNPTAFYLCAWRTREGGNTIYFGEGSWLTVV.

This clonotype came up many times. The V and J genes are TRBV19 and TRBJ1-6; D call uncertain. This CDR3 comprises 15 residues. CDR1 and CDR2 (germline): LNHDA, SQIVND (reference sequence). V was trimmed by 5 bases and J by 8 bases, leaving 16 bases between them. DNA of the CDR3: TGTGCCAGTAGTGCCCTCGCGTCAGCGGATTCACCCCTCCACTTT. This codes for CASSALASADSPLHF.

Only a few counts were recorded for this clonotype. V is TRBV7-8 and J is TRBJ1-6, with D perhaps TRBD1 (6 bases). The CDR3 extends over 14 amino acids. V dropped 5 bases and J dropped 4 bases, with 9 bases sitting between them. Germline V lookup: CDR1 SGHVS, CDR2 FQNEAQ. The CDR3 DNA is TGTGCCAGCAGCCAAGGGGGATATAATTCACCCCTCCACTTT. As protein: CASSQGGYNSPLHF.

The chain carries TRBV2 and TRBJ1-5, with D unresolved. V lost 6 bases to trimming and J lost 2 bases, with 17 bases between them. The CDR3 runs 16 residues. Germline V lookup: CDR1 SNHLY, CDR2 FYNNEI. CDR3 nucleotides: TGTGCCAGCAGGGCCCACTACGCCGGAGGCAATCAGCCCCAGCATTTT. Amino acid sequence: CASRAHYAGGNQPQHF. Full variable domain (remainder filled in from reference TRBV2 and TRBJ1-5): EPEVTQTPSHQVTQMGQEVILRCVPISNHLYFYWYRQILGQKVEFLVSFYNNEISEKSEIFDDQFSVERPDGSNFTLKIRSTKLEDSAMYFCASRAHYAGGNQPQHFGDGTRLSIL.

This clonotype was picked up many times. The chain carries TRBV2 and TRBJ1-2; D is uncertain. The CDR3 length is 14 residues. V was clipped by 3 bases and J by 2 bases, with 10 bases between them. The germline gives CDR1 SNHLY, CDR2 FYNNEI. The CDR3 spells CASSEGGLNYGYTF. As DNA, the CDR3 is TGTGCCAGCAGTGAGGGAGGGCTCAACTATGGCTACACCTTC.

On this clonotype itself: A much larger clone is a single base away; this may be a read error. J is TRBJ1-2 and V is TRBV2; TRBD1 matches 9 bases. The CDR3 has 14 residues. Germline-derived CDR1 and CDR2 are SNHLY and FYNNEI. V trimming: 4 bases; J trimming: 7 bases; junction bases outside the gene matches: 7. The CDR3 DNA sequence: TGTGCCAGCAGTGGAAGGGACAGGGTGTTTGGCTACACCTTC. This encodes CASSGRDRVFGYTF. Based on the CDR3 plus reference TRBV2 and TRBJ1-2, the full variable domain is EPEVTQTPSHQVTQMGQEVILRCVPISNHLYFYWYRQILGQKVEFLVSFYNNEISEKSEIFDDQFSVERPDGSNFTLKIRSTKLEDSAMYFCASSGRDRVFGYTFGSGTRLTVV.

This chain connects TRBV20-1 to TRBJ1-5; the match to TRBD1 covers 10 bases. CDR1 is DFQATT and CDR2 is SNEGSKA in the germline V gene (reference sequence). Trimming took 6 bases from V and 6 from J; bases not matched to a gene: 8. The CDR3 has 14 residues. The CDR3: CSATGQGDSQPQHF. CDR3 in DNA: TGCAGTGCCACCGGACAGGGGGACTCTCAGCCCCAGCATTTT.

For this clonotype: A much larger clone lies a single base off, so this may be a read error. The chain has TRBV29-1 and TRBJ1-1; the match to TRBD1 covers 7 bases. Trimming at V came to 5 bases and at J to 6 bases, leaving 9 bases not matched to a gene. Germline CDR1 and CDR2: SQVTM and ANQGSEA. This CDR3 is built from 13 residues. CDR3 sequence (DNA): TGCAGCGTTCAAACAGGGGTTTTGGCTGAAGCTTTCTTT. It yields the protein CSVQTGVLAEAFF.

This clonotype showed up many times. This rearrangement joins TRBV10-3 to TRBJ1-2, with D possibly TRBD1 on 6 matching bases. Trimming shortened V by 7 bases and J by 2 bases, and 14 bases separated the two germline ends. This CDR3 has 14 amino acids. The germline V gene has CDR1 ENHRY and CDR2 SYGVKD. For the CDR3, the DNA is TGTGCCATCATGTCGGGGGGGCGCAACTATGGCTACACCTTC. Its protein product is CAIMSGGRNYGYTF.

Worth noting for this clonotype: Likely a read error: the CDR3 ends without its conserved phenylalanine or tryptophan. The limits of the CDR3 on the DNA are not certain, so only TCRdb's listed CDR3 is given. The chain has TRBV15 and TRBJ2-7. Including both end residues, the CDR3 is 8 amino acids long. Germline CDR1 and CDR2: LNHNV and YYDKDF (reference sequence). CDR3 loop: CATSRDLL.

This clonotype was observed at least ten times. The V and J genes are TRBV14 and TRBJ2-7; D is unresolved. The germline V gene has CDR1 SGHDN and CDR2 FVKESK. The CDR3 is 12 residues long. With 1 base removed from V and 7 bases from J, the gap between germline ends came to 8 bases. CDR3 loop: CASSQVTREQYF. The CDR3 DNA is TGTGCCAGCAGCCAAGTAACGCGTGAGCAGTACTTC. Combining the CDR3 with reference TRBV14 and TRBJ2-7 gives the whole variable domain EAGVTQFPSHSVIEKGQTVTLRCDPISGHDNLYWYRRVMGKEIKFLLHFVKESKQDESGMPNNRFLAERTGGTYSTLKVQPAELEDSGVYFCASSQVTREQYFGPGTRLTVT.

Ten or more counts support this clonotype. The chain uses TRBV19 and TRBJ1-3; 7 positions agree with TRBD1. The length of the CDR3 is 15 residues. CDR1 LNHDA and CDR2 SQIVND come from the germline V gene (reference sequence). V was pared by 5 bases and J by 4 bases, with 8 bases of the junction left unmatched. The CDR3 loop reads CASSVGQAGGNTIYF. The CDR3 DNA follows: TGTGCCAGTAGTGTCGGACAGGCTGGCGGAAACACCATATATTTT.

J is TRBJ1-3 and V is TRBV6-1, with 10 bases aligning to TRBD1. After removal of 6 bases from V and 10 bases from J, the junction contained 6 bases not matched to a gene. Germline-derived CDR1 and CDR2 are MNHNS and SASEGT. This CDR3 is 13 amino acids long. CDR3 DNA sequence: TGTGCCAGCAGCCGGGGACAGGGGAAGACCATATATTTT. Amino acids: CASSRGQGKTIYF.

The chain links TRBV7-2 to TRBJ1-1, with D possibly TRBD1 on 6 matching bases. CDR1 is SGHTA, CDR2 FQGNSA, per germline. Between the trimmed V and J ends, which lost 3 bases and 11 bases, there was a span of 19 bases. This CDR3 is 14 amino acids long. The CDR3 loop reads CASSLAGGRGKAFF. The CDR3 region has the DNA TGTGCCAGCAGCTTGGCCGGGGGGCGGGGCAAGGCTTTCTTT.

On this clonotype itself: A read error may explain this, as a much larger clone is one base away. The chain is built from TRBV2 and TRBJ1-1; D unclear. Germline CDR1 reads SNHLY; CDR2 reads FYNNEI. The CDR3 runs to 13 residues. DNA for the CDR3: TGTGCCAGCAGTAGGAAACCAAACACTAAAGCTTTCTTT. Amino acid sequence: CASSRKPNTKAFF.

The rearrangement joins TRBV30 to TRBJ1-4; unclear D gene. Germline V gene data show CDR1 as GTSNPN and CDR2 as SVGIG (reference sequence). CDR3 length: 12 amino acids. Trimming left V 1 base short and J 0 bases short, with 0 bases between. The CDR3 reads CAWSATNEKLFF. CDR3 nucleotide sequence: TGTGCCTGGAGTGCAACTAATGAAAAACTGTTTTTT.

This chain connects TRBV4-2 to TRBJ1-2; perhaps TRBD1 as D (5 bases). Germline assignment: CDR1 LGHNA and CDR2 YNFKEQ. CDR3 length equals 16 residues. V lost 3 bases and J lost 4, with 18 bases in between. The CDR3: CASSHVARDRSYGYTF. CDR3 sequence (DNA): TGTGCCAGCAGCCACGTTGCTAGGGACCGAAGCTATGGCTACACCTTC.

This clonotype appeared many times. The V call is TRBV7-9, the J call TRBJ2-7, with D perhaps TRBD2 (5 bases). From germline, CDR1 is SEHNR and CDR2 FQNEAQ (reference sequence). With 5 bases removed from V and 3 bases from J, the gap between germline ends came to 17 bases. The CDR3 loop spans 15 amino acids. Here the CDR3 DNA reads TGTGCCAGCAGCGATATCGACACGCGGGTCTACGAGCAGTACTTC. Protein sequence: CASSDIDTRVYEQYF.

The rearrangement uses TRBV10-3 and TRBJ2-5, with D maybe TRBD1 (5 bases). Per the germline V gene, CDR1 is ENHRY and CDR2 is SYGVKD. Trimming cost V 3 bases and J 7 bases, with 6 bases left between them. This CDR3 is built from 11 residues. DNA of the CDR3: TGTGCCATCAGTGACGACAGGACCCAGTACTTC. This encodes CAISDDRTQYF.

The CDR3 nucleotides are TGTGCCACCAGTGGCAGCGGGGGAATGGATACGCAGTATTTT. Translation gives CATSGSGGMDTQYF. The rearrangement joins TRBV24-1 to TRBJ2-3; 8 positions match TRBD2. Trimming cost V 5 bases and J 6 bases; bases outside gene matches: 6. Germline V gives CDR1 KGHDR, CDR2 SFDVKD. This CDR3 is built from 14 residues.

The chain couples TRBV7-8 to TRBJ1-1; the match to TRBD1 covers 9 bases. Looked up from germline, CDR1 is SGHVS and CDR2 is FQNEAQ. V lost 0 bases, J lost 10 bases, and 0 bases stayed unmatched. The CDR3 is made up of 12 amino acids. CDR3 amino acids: CASSLADRGAFF. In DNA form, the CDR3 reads TGTGCCAGCAGCTTAGCGGACAGGGGAGCTTTCTTT. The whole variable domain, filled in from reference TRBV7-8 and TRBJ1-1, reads GAGVSQSPRYKVAKRGQDVALRCDPISGHVSLFWYQQALGQGPEFLTYFQNEAQLDKSGLPSDRFFAERPEGSVSTLKIQRTQQEDSAVYLCASSLADRGAFFGQGTRLTVV.

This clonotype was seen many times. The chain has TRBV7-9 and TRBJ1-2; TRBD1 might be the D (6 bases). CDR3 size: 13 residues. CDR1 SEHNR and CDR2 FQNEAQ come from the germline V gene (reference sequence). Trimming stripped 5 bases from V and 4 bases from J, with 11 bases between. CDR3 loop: CASSQDRSYGYTF. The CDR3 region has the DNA TGTGCCAGCAGCCAGGACAGATCCTATGGCTACACCTTC.

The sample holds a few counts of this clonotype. The CDR3 here is CASSLVEAADTIYF. The DNA for the CDR3 is TGTGCCAGCAGCTTAGTGGAGGCGGCGGACACCATATATTTT. The V and J genes are TRBV7-9 and TRBJ1-3; no definite D call. V lost 1 base and J lost 8, with 12 bases in between. Germline V gene sequence: CDR1 SEHNR, CDR2 FQNEAQ (reference sequence). The CDR3 is 14 residues long.

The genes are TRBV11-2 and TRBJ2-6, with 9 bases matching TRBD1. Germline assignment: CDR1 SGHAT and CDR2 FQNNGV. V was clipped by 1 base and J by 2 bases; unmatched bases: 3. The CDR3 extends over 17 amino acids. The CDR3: CASSLGTGEPGANVLTF. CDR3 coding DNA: TGTGCCAGCAGCTTAGGGACAGGGGAACCTGGGGCCAACGTCCTGACTTTC.

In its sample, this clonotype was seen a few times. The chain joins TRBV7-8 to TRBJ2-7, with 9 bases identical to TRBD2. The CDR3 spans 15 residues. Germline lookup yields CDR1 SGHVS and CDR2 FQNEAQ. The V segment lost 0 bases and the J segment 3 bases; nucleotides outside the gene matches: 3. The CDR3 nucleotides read TGTGCCAGCAGCTTAGCGACTAGCGGATACTACGAGCAGTACTTC. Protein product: CASSLATSGYYEQYF.

CDR3 in DNA: TGTGCCACCTGGGTGGCCGGGCCCTTCTACGAGCAGTACTTC. Translated, it gives CATWVAGPFYEQYF. This rearrangement joins TRBV24-1 to TRBJ2-7; D uncertain. V dropped 9 bases and J dropped 3 bases, with 17 bases sitting between them. There are 14 residues in the CDR3. From germline, CDR1 is KGHDR and CDR2 SFDVKD.